The present T cell receptor beta chain was sequenced within a study of beta chain features in type 1 diabetes. In the study overall: Patients and healthy donors were similar in age, gender and cell yields.

The table lists this clone with a few counts. Its target is unknown. Findings and caveats of the study: Whether TCRB rearrangement is influenced by HLA type went unresolved here. Compared to healthy donors, patients appeared to have naive, central memory and Treg TCRB repertoires that were more alike. Type 1 diabetes patients had TCRB CDR3s that were shorter (moderately but significantly so) in all four CD4+ subsets.

Germline V gene lookup returns CDR1 MNHEY and CDR2 SVGAGI. The trim removed 3 bases at V and 2 bases at J, leaving 4 bases unmatched. The CDR3 runs to 15 residues. Reverse transcribing all isolated RNA meant expressed TCRB transcripts were sequenced. Generated by immunoSEQ multiplex PCR, the TCRdb table keeps only in-frame clones and is missing some. The sample lists roughly 330,000 clones, approximately 10% occurring once. The chain has TRBV6-5 and TRBJ2-1; 7 positions match TRBD2. The clonotype originates from a woman under 40 in good health. Sequencing was carried out using naive CD4+ T cells from blood. CDR3 amino acids: CASSYEREAYNEQFF. In DNA, the CDR3 is TGTGCCAGCAGTTATGAGCGGGAAGCCTACAATGAGCAGTTCTTC.